Listed below are T cell receptor beta chains from one sample, sequenced in a study of regulatory T cells in long-lasting Graves disease. Each CDR3 protein is one row after TCRdb ran MiXCR on the multiplex PCR reads. The data contain about 330,000 distinct CDR3 sequences, 15% to 20% of them singletons. Another study also made use of these data, one on T cells in Graves' hyperthyroidism and ophthalmopathy.

This sample comprised peripheral blood mononuclear cells (PBMCs), obtained at new diagnosis, from a patient treated with antithyroid drugs. The receptors shown here come from a woman aged 18 to 35 with Graves disease. Each CDR3 is given with its conserved first and last residue. A D gene is named only where the DNA matches it firmly. Size is omitted from some rows. Given values are once, few, many or a class for expanded clones.

D	V	size	length	J	CDR3	DNA
TRBD1	TRBV6-1	many	14	TRBJ1-2	CASSSWTGTDGYTF	TGTGCCAGCAGCTCCTGGACAGGGACGGATGGCTACACCTTC
.	TRBV24-1	many	14	TRBJ2-6	CATSDTSGANVLTF	TGTGCCACCAGTGATACTTCTGGGGCCAACGTCCTGACTTTC
.	TRBV24-1	few	14	TRBJ2-1	CATSETGTSNEQFF	TGTGCCACCAGTGAAACCGGGACTTCAAATGAGCAGTTCTTC
.	TRBV28	many	14	TRBJ1-1	CASSLPPPNTEAFF	TGTGCCAGCAGTTTACCCCCCCCGAACACTGAAGCTTTCTTT
.	TRBV6-2/TRBV6-3	few	14	TRBJ1-2	CASKGRAYVYGYTF	TGTGCCAGCAAGGGACGGGCCTATGTCTATGGCTACACCTTC
.	TRBV19	.	16	TRBJ1-1	CASSTYSPGTHYEAFF	TGTGCCAGTAGTACATATAGTCCCGGGACGCATTACGAAGCTTTCTTT
.	TRBV10-3	many	13	TRBJ1-1	CATKDLENTEAFF	TGTGCCACCAAGGACCTCGAAAACACTGAAGCTTTCTTT
.	TRBV5-6	.	17	TRBJ2-2	CASSVYVARDNTGELFF	TGTGCCAGCAGCGTCTACGTCGCGAGGGATAACACCGGGGAGCTGTTTTTT
TRBD2	TRBV20-1	many	15	TRBJ2-7	CSARDRTGGPNEQYF	TGCAGTGCTAGAGATCGGACGGGGGGGCCCAACGAGCAGTACTTC
TRBD1	TRBV4-1	many	12	TRBJ1-1	CASRGQGGEAFF	TGCGCCAGCCGGGGGCAGGGGGGTGAAGCTTTCTTT
.	TRBV19	few	14	TRBJ1-5	CASTPRGDLQPQHF	TGTGCCAGTACTCCCCGGGGCGATCTTCAGCCCCAGCATTTT
.	TRBV27	many	16	TRBJ2-5	CASSSQPPRAGGTQYF	TGTGCCAGCAGTTCACAACCCCCTCGGGCCGGCGGGACCCAGTACTTC
.	TRBV12-3/TRBV12-4	many	15	TRBJ1-6	CASSPGPGGNSPLHF	TGTGCCAGCAGCCCGGGACCAGGCGGTAATTCACCCCTCCACTTT
TRBD1	TRBV20-1	.	15	TRBJ1-2	CSAAGTGGLVGGYTF	TGCAGTGCTGCCGGGACAGGGGGCTTGGTGGGTGGCTACACCTTC
.	TRBV5-1	many	16	TRBJ1-2	CASSLTGTHALYGYTF	TGCGCCAGCAGCTTGACAGGGACCCACGCCCTCTATGGCTACACCTTC
TRBD1	TRBV12-3/TRBV12-4	many	14	TRBJ2-7	CASSDDRGAYEQYF	TGTGCCAGCAGTGACGACAGGGGGGCCTACGAGCAGTACTTC
TRBD2	TRBV20-1	many	14	TRBJ2-1	CSALGLAGANEQFF	TGCAGTGCGCTGGGACTAGCGGGAGCCAATGAGCAGTTCTTC
TRBD1	TRBV19	.	15	TRBJ2-5	CASSVAGQGLETQYF	TGTGCCAGTAGTGTTGCGGGACAGGGTTTGGAGACCCAGTACTTC
.	TRBV6-1	many	14	TRBJ1-1	CASSELWGATEAFF	TGTGCCAGCAGTGAGCTATGGGGGGCTACTGAAGCTTTCTTT
TRBD2	TRBV4-2	few	17	TRBJ2-1	CASSQVRTSRSYNEQFF	TGTGCCAGCAGCCAAGTTCGGACTAGCCGCTCCTACAATGAGCAGTTCTTC
.	TRBV2	many	12	TRBJ1-1	CASSDGFSEAFF	TGTGCCAGCAGTGATGGTTTCTCTGAAGCTTTCTTT
TRBD1	TRBV7-9	many	14	TRBJ2-5	CASSFRTGLETQYF	TGTGCCAGCAGCTTCCGGACAGGGTTGGAGACCCAGTACTTC
TRBD2	TRBV6-1	many	17	TRBJ2-2	CASRGLAGGLNTGELFF	TGTGCCAGCAGAGGACTAGCGGGGGGACTCAACACCGGGGAGCTGTTTTTT
TRBD1	TRBV27	many	15	TRBJ2-7	CASSLSGDRGYEQYF	TGTGCCAGCAGTTTATCAGGGGACAGGGGCTACGAGCAGTACTTC
.	TRBV12-3/TRBV12-4	.	15	TRBJ1-6	CASSGQSSYNSPLHF	TGTGCCAGCAGCGGACAGAGCTCCTATAATTCACCCCTCCACTTT
.	TRBV3-1	.	15	TRBJ2-1	CASSRDTDSYNEQFF	TGTGCCAGCAGCCGAGACACCGACTCCTACAATGAGCAGTTCTTC
TRBD2	TRBV7-9	many	17	TRBJ2-7	CASSFWLAGGQTYEQYF	TGTGCCAGCAGCTTCTGGCTAGCGGGAGGACAAACCTACGAGCAGTACTTC
.	TRBV7-3	many	16	TRBJ2-2	CASSLNRLTGGGELFF	TGTGCCAGCAGCTTAAACCGACTCACTGGCGGCGGGGAGCTGTTTTTT